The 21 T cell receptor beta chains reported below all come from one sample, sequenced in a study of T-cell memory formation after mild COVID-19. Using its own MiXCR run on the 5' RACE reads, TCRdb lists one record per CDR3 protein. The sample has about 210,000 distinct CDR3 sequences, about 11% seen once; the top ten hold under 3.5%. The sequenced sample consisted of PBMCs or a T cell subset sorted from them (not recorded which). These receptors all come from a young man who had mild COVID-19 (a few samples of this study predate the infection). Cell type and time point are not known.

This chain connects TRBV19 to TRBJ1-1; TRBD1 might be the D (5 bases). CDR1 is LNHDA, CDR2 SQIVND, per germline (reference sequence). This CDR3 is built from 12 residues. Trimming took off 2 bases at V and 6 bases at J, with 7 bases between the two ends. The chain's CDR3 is CASSIRGAEAFF. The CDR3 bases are TGTGCCAGTAGTATACGGGGCGCTGAAGCTTTCTTT.

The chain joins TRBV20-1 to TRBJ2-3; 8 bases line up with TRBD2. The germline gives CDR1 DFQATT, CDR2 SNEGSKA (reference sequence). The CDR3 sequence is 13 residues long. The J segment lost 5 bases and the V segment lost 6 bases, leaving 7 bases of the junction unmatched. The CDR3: CSAGGGALDTQYF. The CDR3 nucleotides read TGCAGTGCCGGGGGGGGCGCACTAGATACGCAGTATTTT.

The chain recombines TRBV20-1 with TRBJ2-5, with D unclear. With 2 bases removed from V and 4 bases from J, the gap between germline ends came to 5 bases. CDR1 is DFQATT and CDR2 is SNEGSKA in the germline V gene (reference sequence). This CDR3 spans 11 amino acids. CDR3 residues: CSARPLETQYF. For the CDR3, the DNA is TGCAGTGCTAGACCCTTAGAGACCCAGTACTTC.

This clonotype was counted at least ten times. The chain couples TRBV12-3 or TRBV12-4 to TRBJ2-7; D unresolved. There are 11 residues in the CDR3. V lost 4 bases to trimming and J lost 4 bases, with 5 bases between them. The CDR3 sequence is CASSSGYEQYF. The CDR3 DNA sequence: TGTGCCAGCAGTTCTGGGTACGAGCAGTACTTC.

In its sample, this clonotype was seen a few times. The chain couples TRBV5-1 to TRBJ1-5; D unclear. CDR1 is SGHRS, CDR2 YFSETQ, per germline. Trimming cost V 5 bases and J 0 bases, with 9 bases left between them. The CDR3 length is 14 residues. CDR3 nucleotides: TGCGCCAGCAGGCCCAATTATAGCAATCAGCCCCAGCATTTT. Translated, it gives CASRPNYSNQPQHF.

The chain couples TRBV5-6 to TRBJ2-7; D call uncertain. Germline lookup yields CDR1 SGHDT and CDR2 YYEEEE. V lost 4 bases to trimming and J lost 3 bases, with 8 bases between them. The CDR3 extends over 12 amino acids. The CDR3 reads CASSRRDYEQYF. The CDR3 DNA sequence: TGTGCCAGCAGCCGGAGAGACTACGAGCAGTACTTC.

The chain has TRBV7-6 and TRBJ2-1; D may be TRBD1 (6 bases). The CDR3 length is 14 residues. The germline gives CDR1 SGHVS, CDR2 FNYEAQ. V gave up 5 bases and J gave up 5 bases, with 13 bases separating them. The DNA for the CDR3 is TGTGCCAGCAGCAAACAGGGCAACCACAATGAGCAGTTCTTC. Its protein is CASSKQGNHNEQFF.

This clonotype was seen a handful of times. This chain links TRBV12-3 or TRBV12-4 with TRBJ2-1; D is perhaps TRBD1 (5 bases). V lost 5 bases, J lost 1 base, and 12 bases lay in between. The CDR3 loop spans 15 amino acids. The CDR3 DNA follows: TGTGCCAGCAGTGTTAGGGGTGGGTCCTACAATGAGCAGTTCTTC. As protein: CASSVRGGSYNEQFF.

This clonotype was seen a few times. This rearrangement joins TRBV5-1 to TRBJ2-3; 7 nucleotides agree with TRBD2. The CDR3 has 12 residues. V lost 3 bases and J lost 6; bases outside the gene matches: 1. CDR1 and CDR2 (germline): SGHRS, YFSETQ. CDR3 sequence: CASSWEGDTQYF. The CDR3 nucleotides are TGCGCCAGCAGCTGGGAGGGGGATACGCAGTATTTT.

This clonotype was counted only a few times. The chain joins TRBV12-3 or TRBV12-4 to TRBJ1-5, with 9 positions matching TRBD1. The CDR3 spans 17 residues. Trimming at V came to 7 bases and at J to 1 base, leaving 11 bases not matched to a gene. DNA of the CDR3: TGTGCCAGCACCCTCGGGACAGGGAGAAGGAGCAATCAGCCCCAGCATTTT. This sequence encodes CASTLGTGRRSNQPQHF.

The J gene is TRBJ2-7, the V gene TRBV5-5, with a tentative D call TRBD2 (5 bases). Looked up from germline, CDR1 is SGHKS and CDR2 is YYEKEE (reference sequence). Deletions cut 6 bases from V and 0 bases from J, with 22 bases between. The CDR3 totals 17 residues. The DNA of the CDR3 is TGTGCCAGCACTCTGAACCCGCGGGCCGACAACTCCTACGAGCAGTACTTC. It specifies CASTLNPRADNSYEQYF.

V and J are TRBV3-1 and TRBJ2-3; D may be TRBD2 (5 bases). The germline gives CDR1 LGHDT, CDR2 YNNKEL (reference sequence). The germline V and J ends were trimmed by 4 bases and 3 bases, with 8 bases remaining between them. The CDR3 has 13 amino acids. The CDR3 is CASSPAVTDTQYF. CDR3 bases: TGTGCCAGCAGCCCAGCGGTTACAGATACGCAGTATTTT.

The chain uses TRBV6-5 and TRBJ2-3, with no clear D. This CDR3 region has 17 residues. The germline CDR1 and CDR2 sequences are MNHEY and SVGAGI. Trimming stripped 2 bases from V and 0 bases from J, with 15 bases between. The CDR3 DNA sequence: TGTGCCAGCAGTTACGACTCTCTTCTCTCTAGCACAGATACGCAGTATTTT. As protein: CASSYDSLLSSTDTQYF.

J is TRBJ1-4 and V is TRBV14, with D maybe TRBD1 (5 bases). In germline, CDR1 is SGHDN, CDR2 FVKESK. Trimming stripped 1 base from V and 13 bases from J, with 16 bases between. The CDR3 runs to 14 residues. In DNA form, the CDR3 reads TGTGCCAGCAGCCAAGGGGCTTTCCGGGGCGTACTGTTTTTT. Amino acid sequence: CASSQGAFRGVLFF.

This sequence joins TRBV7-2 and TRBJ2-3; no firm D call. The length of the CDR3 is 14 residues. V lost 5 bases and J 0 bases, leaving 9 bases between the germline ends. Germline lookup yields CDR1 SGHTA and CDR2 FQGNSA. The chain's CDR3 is CASSADGSTDTQYF. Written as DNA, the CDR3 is TGTGCCAGCAGCGCCGACGGAAGCACAGATACGCAGTATTTT. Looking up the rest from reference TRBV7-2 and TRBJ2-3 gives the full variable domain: GAGVSQSPSNKVTEKGKDVELRCDPISGHTALYWYRQSLGQGLEFLIYFQGNSAPDKSGLPSDRFSAERTGGSVSTLTIQRTQQEDSAVYLCASSADGSTDTQYFGPGTRLTVL.

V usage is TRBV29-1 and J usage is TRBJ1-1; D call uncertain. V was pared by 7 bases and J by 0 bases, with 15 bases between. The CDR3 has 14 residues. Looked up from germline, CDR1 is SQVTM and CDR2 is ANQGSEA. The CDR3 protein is CSARGQRLNTEAFF. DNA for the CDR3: TGCAGCGCTCGCGGTCAGCGACTGAACACTGAAGCTTTCTTT.

Written as DNA, the CDR3 is TGTGCCATCAGTGACAAGCGTTCCTACGAGCAGTACTTC. The encoded protein is CAISDKRSYEQYF. V is TRBV10-3 and J is TRBJ2-7; D is uncertain. CDR1 is ENHRY and CDR2 is SYGVKD in the germline V gene. Trimming left V 3 bases short and J 1 base short, with 7 bases between. The CDR3 contains 13 residues.

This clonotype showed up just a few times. CDR3 DNA: TGTGCCAGCAGCTCCAACAGGGGAGAGGGGGGAGCTTTCTTT. Encoded protein: CASSSNRGEGGAFF. The rearrangement joins TRBV7-9 to TRBJ1-1, with 7 bases lining up with TRBD1. Trimming cost V 4 bases and J 10 bases; bases outside gene matches: 12. This CDR3 is built from 14 residues. Germline V gene lookup returns CDR1 SEHNR and CDR2 FQNEAQ (reference sequence).

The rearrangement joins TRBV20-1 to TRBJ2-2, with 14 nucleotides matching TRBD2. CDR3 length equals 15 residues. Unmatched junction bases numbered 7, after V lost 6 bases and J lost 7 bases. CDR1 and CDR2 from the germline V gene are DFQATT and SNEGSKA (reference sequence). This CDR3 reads CSAPRLAGGGGELFF. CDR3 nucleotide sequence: TGCAGTGCCCCCCGACTAGCGGGGGGGGGCGGGGAGCTGTTTTTT.

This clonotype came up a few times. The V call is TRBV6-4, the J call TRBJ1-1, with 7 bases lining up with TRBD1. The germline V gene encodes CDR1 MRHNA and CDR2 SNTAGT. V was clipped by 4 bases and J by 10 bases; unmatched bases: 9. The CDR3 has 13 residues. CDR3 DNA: TGTGCCAGCAGTGTTGAGGGGGCGGTCGGAGCTTTCTTT. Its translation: CASSVEGAVGAFF.

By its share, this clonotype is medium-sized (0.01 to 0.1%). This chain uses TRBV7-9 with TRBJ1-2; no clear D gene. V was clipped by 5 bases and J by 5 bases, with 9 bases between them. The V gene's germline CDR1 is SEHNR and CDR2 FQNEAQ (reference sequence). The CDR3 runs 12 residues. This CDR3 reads CASSEQVYGYTF. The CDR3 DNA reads TGTGCCAGCAGCGAACAAGTTTATGGCTACACCTTC.